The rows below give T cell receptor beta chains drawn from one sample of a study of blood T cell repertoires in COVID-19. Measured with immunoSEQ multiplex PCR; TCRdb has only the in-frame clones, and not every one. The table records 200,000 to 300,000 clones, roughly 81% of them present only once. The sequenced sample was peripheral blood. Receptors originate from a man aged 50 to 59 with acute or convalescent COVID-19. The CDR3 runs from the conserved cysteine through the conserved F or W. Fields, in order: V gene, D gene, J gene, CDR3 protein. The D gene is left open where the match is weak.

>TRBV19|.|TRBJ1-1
CASSMPGLNTEAFF
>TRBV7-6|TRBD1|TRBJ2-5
CASRSGTGGGTQYF
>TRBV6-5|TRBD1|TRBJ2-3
CASSYSTGTPPDTQYF
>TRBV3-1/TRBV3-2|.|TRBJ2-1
CASSQESGALEQFF
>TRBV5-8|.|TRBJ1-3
CASSFTGNSGNTIYF
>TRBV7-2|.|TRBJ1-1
CASSLFTRANTEAFF
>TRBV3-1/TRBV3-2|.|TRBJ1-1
CASSQGQGLDGEAFF
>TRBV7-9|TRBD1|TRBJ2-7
CASSPSIRDRSYEQYF
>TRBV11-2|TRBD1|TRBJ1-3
CASSLDVRGLLSSGNTIYF
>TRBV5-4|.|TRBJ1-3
CASSPNSGNTIYF
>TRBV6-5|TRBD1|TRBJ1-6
CASSLSGQYNSPLHF